Listed here are 7 T cell receptor beta chains from one sample, sequenced in a study of liver allograft versus peripheral blood T cells. Study context: Comparing T cell receptor repertoires in transplanted livers with those in recipients' peripheral blood was part of the design.

In TCRdb, the reads were re-called with MiXCR into one record per CDR3 protein. The sample lists approximately 9,100 distinct CDR3 sequences, about 15% occurring once. The origin of the receptors is a human patient who had a liver transplant. The graft donor may have contributed some T cells.

Of note for this clonotype: A much larger clone lies one base from this, so it may be a read error. DNA for the CDR3: TGCAGCGTTGACCCTATGACAAGGGGGGCAGATACGCAGTATTTT. This translates into CSVDPMTRGADTQYF. V gene TRBV29-1 combines with J gene TRBJ2-3; D assignment may be TRBD1 or TRBD2 (6 bases each). Trimming pared 3 bases from V and 4 bases from J, leaving 17 bases between. CDR1 is SQVTM, CDR2 ANQGSEA, per germline. This CDR3 is built from 15 residues.

To note about this clonotype: Only one base separates this from a far larger clonotype, so it likely reflects a read error. The CDR3: CASGRQNTPLHF. CDR3 nucleotides: TGTGCCAGCGGCCGACAGAATACACCCCTCCACTTT. The rearrangement joins TRBV28 to TRBJ1-6, with TRBD1 as a possible D gene (5 bases). The ends were cut back, 8 bases at V and 11 bases at J, with 13 bases in the middle. The germline V gene encodes CDR1 MDHEN and CDR2 SYDVKM. CDR3 length: 12 residues.

This clonotype was seen ten or more times. This rearrangement joins TRBV12-3 or TRBV12-4 to TRBJ2-2; 11 bases match TRBD2. This CDR3 contains 15 residues. V gave up 2 bases and J gave up 6 bases; unmatched junction bases: 2. CDR3 loop: CASSLTSGSSGELFF. For the CDR3, the DNA is TGTGCCAGCAGTTTAACTAGCGGGAGTTCCGGGGAGCTGTTTTTT.

By share, this clonotype counts as medium-sized. The chain couples TRBV5-6 to TRBJ1-2, with 7 bases matching TRBD1. CDR3 length: 14 residues. CDR1 is SGHDT and CDR2 is YYEEEE in the germline V gene. V lost 0 bases, J lost 4 bases, and 3 bases stayed unmatched. This CDR3 is CASSLGQGTYGYTF. In nucleotides, the CDR3 is TGTGCCAGCAGCTTGGGACAGGGTACCTATGGCTACACCTTC.

This clonotype rates as medium-sized. This chain connects TRBV27 to TRBJ1-4; D uncertain. Trimming stripped 5 bases from V and 10 bases from J, with 14 bases between. This CDR3 has 13 residues. Germline values: CDR1 MNHEY, CDR2 SMNVEV (reference sequence). The CDR3 coding sequence is TGTGCCAGCAGTACGAGGGAGTGGGGAAAACTGTTTTTT. Protein product: CASSTREWGKLFF.

The table lists this clonotype with a few counts. The chain recombines TRBV30 with TRBJ2-5, with 9 bases aligning to TRBD1. The CDR3 is 16 residues long. J gave up 5 bases and V 2 bases, and 12 bases lay outside the gene matches. Per germline, CDR1 GTSNPN and CDR2 SVGIG (reference sequence). The CDR3 DNA sequence: TGTGCCTGGAGTCCCTGGACAGGGGCCGGTCGGGAGACCCAGTACTTC. Amino acids: CAWSPWTGAGRETQYF. The full variable domain, in which reference TRBV30 and TRBJ2-5 provide the parts outside the CDR3, is SQTIHQWPATLVQPVGSPLSLECTVEGTSNPNLYWYRQAAGRGLQLLFYSVGIGQISSEVPQNLSASRPQDRQFILSSKKLLLSDSGFYLCAWSPWTGAGRETQYFGPGTRLLVL.

Sample share makes this clonotype medium-sized. This chain connects TRBV5-6 to TRBJ2-5; D is uncertain. The germline V gene encodes CDR1 SGHDT and CDR2 YYEEEE. Trimming removed 0 bases from V and 5 bases from J, with 5 bases in between. The CDR3 length is 12 residues. CDR3 loop: CASSLDGETQYF. The CDR3 bases are TGTGCCAGCAGCTTGGACGGGGAGACCCAGTACTTC.